The 19 T cell receptor beta chains below were found in one sample sequenced in a study of cytomegalovirus exposure and HLA in healthy donors. The PCR had 60 Vbeta and 13 Jbeta primers. Repertoires were generated with immunoSEQ multiplex PCR, while TCRdb's copy carries only in-frame clones and drops some. The sample records 55,000 to 65,000 clones, around 80% being singletons. The specimen was PBMCs. The source is a male donor in good health and CMV-seronegative.

The CDR3 sequence is CASSFPRGMAFF. The CDR3 nucleotides are TGTGCCAGTAGTTTCCCACGGGGTATGGCTTTCTTT. The chain combines TRBV19 with TRBJ1-1; D is uncertain. Germline CDR1 LNHDA, CDR2 SQIVND (reference sequence). With 5 bases removed from V and 11 bases from J, the gap between germline ends came to 15 bases. The CDR3 sequence is 12 residues long. Filled out from reference TRBV19 and TRBJ1-1, the complete variable domain reads DGGITQSPKYLFRKEGQNVTLSCEQNLNHDAMYWYRQDPGQGLRLIYYSQIVNDFQKGDIAEGYSVSREKKESFPLTVTSAQKNPTAFYLCASSFPRGMAFFGQGTRLTVV.

V and J are TRBV7-2 and TRBJ1-2; 9 bases match TRBD1. With V trimmed by 6 bases and J by 3 bases, 11 bases remained unmatched. The V gene's germline CDR1 is SGHTA and CDR2 FQGNSA. The CDR3 has 16 residues. CDR3 protein: CASRIIGTGTYYGYTF. The DNA of the CDR3 is TGTGCCAGCAGAATAATAGGGACAGGGACTTACTATGGCTACACCTTC. Looking up the rest from reference TRBV7-2 and TRBJ1-2 gives the full variable domain: GAGVSQSPSNKVTEKGKDVELRCDPISGHTALYWYRQSLGQGLEFLIYFQGNSAPDKSGLPSDRFSAERTGGSVSTLTIQRTQQEDSAVYLCASRIIGTGTYYGYTFGSGTRLTVV.

This clone has only a few counts. The chain couples TRBV7-3 to TRBJ2-3; 8 bases agree with TRBD2. CDR3 size: 16 residues. Germline V lookup: CDR1 SGHTA, CDR2 FQGTGA. Losses at the gene ends were 4 bases for V and 5 bases for J; bases not matched to a gene: 11. The CDR3 nucleotides are TGTGCCAGCAGCTCCAAGCTCGGGGGGGCTCAAGATACGCAGTATTTT. Residues: CASSSKLGGAQDTQYF. Full variable domain (rest looked up from reference TRBV7-3 and TRBJ2-3): GAGVSQTPSNKVTEKGKYVELRCDPISGHTALYWYRQSLGQGPEFLIYFQGTGAADDSGLPNDRFFAVRPEGSVSTLKIQRTERGDSAVYLCASSSKLGGAQDTQYFGPGTRLTVL.

This clone was counted only a few times. CDR3 sequence (DNA): TGCGCCAGCAGGTCCACTCCGAACACTGAAGCTTTCTTT. This encodes CASRSTPNTEAFF. V gene TRBV5-1 combines with J gene TRBJ1-1, with D hard to call. There are 13 residues in the CDR3. The V end lost 5 bases, the J end lost 1 base, and 9 bases lay between the germline ends. Germline-derived CDR1 and CDR2 are SGHRS and YFSETQ.

This chain joins TRBV7-8 and TRBJ1-1; D possibly corresponds to TRBD1 (6 bases). V was cut by 1 base and J by 4 bases, with 13 bases left in between. The CDR3 spans 15 residues. The germline CDR1 and CDR2 sequences are SGHVS and FQNEAQ. Here the CDR3 DNA reads TGTGCCAGCAGCTTAGTTAGCCAGGGGCTCACTGAAGCTTTCTTT. Protein product: CASSLVSQGLTEAFF.

The V gene is TRBV30, the J gene TRBJ1-2, with 8 bases identical to TRBD1. CDR3 length equals 16 residues. V gave up 3 bases and J gave up 2 bases; unmatched junction bases: 11. Germline V lookup: CDR1 GTSNPN, CDR2 SVGIG (reference sequence). This CDR3 reads CAWSDTRQGTNYGYTF. The CDR3 nucleotides read TGTGCCTGGAGCGATACCCGACAGGGGACCAACTATGGCTACACCTTC.

The V call is TRBV11-1, the J call TRBJ1-4; 8 bases are shared with TRBD1. CDR3 size: 14 residues. J gave up 6 bases and V 6 bases, and 6 bases lay outside the gene matches. Germline assignment: CDR1 SGHAT and CDR2 FQDESV (reference sequence). The CDR3 loop is CASSSGTGDEKLFF. The CDR3 DNA sequence: TGTGCCAGCAGTTCCGGGACAGGAGATGAAAAACTGTTTTTT.

V and J are TRBV11-3 and TRBJ2-1; 7 nucleotides match TRBD2. V shed 5 bases and J 2 bases; nucleotides not matched to a gene: 6. The CDR3 extends over 15 amino acids. In germline, CDR1 is SGHNT, CDR2 YENEEA. This CDR3 is CASSRIAGAYNEQFF. For the CDR3, the DNA is TGTGCCAGCAGCCGAATAGCGGGTGCCTACAATGAGCAGTTCTTC.

The genes are TRBV15 and TRBJ2-3; TRBD2 agrees at 7 bases. Trimming took 2 bases from V and 5 from J; bases not matched to a gene: 4. This CDR3 comprises 14 residues. The germline gives CDR1 LNHNV, CDR2 YYDKDF (reference sequence). The CDR3 is CATSRFAGEDTQYF. In nucleotides, the CDR3 is TGTGCCACCAGCAGATTTGCGGGGGAAGATACGCAGTATTTT.

The chain links TRBV29-1 to TRBJ1-4, with 7 bases identical to TRBD1. Germline V gives CDR1 SQVTM, CDR2 ANQGSEA. CDR3 size: 14 residues. V gave up 7 bases and J gave up 2 bases; unmatched junction bases: 7. The CDR3 reads CSARQGATNEKLFF. The CDR3 nucleotides read TGCAGCGCCCGACAGGGAGCCACTAATGAAAAACTGTTTTTT.

This clone was picked up a small number of times. This rearrangement joins TRBV15 to TRBJ2-1, with TRBD1 as a possible D gene (6 bases). Trimming removed 0 bases at V and 0 bases at J, with 15 bases between. The length of the CDR3 is 18 residues. Per the germline V gene, CDR1 is LNHNV and CDR2 is YYDKDF (reference sequence). The CDR3 nucleotides are TGTGCCACCAGCAGAGATCCTGGGGGCAGTAGCTCCTACAATGAGCAGTTCTTC. Amino acids: CATSRDPGGSSSYNEQFF.

The CDR3 region is CASSPGQGRMVDTF. The CDR3 region has the DNA TGTGCCAGCAGCCCGGGACAGGGTAGGATGGTCGACACCTTC. This chain connects TRBV5-6 to TRBJ1-2, with 9 bases matching TRBD1. Germline V gene sequence: CDR1 SGHDT, CDR2 YYEEEE. This CDR3 spans 14 amino acids. Losses at the gene ends were 4 bases for V and 12 bases for J; bases not matched to a gene: 13.

This clone has just a few counts. J is TRBJ2-5 and V is TRBV19; 8 bases agree with TRBD2. The junction had 2 bases not matched to a gene; V was cut back by 6 bases and J by 2 bases. CDR3 length equals 13 residues. Germline lookup yields CDR1 LNHDA and CDR2 SQIVND (reference sequence). This CDR3 is CASSGGRQETQYF. DNA for the CDR3: TGTGCCAGTAGCGGCGGGAGGCAAGAGACCCAGTACTTC.

The chain recombines TRBV7-9 with TRBJ1-5; perhaps TRBD1 as D (6 bases). Germline assignment: CDR1 SEHNR and CDR2 FQNEAQ (reference sequence). This CDR3 has 16 amino acids. Trimming removed 1 base from V and 6 bases from J, with 16 bases in between. CDR3 coding DNA: TGTGCCAGCAGCTTAGGTGGGGGCCCCTCGGGTCAGCCCCAGCATTTT. As protein: CASSLGGGPSGQPQHF.

This chain connects TRBV30 to TRBJ1-2, with a weak D call TRBD1 (6 bases). With 2 bases removed from V and 2 bases from J, the gap between germline ends came to 9 bases. The CDR3 loop spans 13 amino acids. The germline CDR1 and CDR2 sequences are GTSNPN and SVGIG (reference sequence). DNA for the CDR3: TGTGCCTGGAGTAGAGGGGGAAACTATGGCTACACCTTC. The encoded protein is CAWSRGGNYGYTF.

V gene TRBV4-1 combines with J gene TRBJ2-5; weak D call: TRBD2 (6 bases). The CDR3 runs 12 residues. CDR1 and CDR2 from the germline V gene are MGHRA and YSYEKL. V was trimmed by 8 bases and J by 3 bases, leaving 10 bases between them. In DNA form, the CDR3 reads TGCGCCAGCCCGCGGGGAGAAGAGACCCAGTACTTC. Its protein product is CASPRGEETQYF.

As DNA, the CDR3 is TGTGCCAGCAGCCCGAACAGGGCTCCTTCCCACGAGCAGTACTTC. This sequence encodes CASSPNRAPSHEQYF. The chain carries TRBV7-2 and TRBJ2-7, with D maybe TRBD1 (6 bases). This CDR3 contains 15 residues. V was clipped by 5 bases and J by 5 bases, with 19 bases between them. Per the germline V gene, CDR1 is SGHTA and CDR2 is FQGNSA.

V gene TRBV6-6 combines with J gene TRBJ1-2; D gene ambiguous. The CDR3 is 13 residues long. Trimming cost V 6 bases and J 3 bases, with 11 bases left between them. Germline CDR1 reads MNHNY; CDR2 reads SVGAGI (reference sequence). The CDR3 region is CASRGGNDYGYTF. CDR3 in DNA: TGTGCCAGCAGGGGAGGAAACGACTATGGCTACACCTTC.

The chain joins TRBV7-2 to TRBJ2-7, with D possibly TRBD2 on 6 matching bases. The CDR3 covers 14 residues. The V end was cut by 5 bases, the J end by 0 bases, with 11 bases between. CDR1 and CDR2 (germline): SGHTA, FQGNSA. CDR3 DNA: TGTGCCAGCAGCCGCGGGGATCCCTCCTACGAGCAGTACTTC. Its protein is CASSRGDPSYEQYF.